The clone carrying this T cell receptor (beta chain) was observed a few times. In the authors' methods: By means of reference gene primer amplification, nucleated cell counts were estimated. Data came from immunoSEQ multiplex PCR; TCRdb stores just in-frame clones and leaves some out. The V and J calls and clone size are taken from that table; D and trimming were inferred from the DNA. The sample lists roughly 200,000 clones, about 91% occurring once. V lost 7 bases and J 1 base, leaving 8 bases between the germline ends. The CDR3 loop spans 13 amino acids. CDR1 and CDR2 (germline): KGHDR, SFDVKD. This sample was taken from a study of blood T cell repertoires in COVID-19. Study-level information: The origin of the acute and convalescent COVID-19 samples was the United States, Italy and Spain. T cells, B-cell-depleted T cells, or PBMCs provided the cDNA or gDNA that served as material.

The chain uses TRBV24-1 and TRBJ2-3, with a tentative D call TRBD1 (6 bases). Input material: peripheral blood. The clonotype was recovered from a man between 18 and 29 years old with active or convalescent COVID-19. CDR3 sequence (DNA): TGTGCCACCAGCCACAGGGGCACAGATACGCAGTATTTT. Translation: CATSHRGTDTQYF.